The sequence of this T cell receptor beta chain was determined in a study of Graves' ophthalmopathy and Graves' hyperthyroidism. General observations from the study: Prediction of ophthalmopathy progression reached roughly 68% sensitivity and nearly 75% specificity.

Researchers took RNA transcripts and amplified TCR beta CDR3 regions from them. Following a first-round RT-PCR that used HTBI primers, a second-round multiplex PCR was carried out. A single record per CDR3 protein comes from TCRdb applying MiXCR to the multiplex PCR reads. This sample has more than 1,000,000 distinct CDR3 sequences; roughly 35% occur once, and the top ten carry around 10%. With respect to this clonotype: Its antigen is unidentified.

Trimming shortened V by 6 bases and J by 9 bases, and 11 bases separated the two germline ends. The CDR3 has 11 amino acids. CDR1 is DFQATT, CDR2 SNEGSKA, per germline (reference sequence). The J gene is TRBJ2-2, the V gene TRBV20-1; D possibly corresponds to TRBD1 (5 bases). Source material: peripheral blood or thyroid tissue (not recorded which). This receptor was obtained from an adult man with Graves' hyperthyroidism. Here the CDR3 reads CSAQPDRELFF. The CDR3 region has the DNA TGCAGTGCCCAACCGGACAGGGAGCTGTTTTTT.